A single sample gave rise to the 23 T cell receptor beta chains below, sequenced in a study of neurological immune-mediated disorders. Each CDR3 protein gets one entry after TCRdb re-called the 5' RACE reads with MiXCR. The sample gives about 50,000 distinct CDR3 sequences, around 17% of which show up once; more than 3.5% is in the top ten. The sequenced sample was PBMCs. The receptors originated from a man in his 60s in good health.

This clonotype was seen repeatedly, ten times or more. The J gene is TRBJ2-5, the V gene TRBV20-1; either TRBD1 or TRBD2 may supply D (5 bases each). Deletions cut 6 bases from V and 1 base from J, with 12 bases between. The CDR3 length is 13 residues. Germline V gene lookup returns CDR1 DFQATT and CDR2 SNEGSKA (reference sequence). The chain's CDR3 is CSAQAGSQETQYF. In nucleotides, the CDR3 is TGCAGTGCCCAGGCAGGGAGCCAAGAGACCCAGTACTTC.

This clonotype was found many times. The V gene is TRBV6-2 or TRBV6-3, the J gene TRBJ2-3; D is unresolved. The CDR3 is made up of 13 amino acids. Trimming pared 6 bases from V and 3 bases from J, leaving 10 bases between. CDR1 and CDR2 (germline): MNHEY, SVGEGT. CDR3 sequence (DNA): TGTGCCAGCAGACCATCCTCGACAGATACGCAGTATTTT. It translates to CASRPSSTDTQYF.

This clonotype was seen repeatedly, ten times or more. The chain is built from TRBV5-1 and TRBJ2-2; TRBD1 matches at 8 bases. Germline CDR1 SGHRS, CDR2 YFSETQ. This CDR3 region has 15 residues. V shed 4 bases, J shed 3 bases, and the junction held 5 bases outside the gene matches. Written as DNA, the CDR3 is TGCGCCAGCAGCAGTCAGGGGGCTGACACCGGGGAGCTGTTTTTT. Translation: CASSSQGADTGELFF.

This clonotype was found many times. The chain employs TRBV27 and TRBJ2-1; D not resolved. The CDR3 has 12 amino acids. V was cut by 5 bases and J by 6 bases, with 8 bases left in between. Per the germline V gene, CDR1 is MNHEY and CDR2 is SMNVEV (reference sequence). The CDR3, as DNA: TGTGCCAGCAGTGGGGATGTCAATGAGCAGTTCTTC. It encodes CASSGDVNEQFF.

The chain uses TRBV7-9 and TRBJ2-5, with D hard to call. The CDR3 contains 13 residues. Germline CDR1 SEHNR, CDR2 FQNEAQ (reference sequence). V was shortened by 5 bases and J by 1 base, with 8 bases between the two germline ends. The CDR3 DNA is TGTGCCAGCAGCCCCACGGGCCAAGAGACCCAGTACTTC. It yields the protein CASSPTGQETQYF. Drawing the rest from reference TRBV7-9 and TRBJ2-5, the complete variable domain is DTGVSQNPRHKITKRGQNVTFRCDPISEHNRLYWYRQTLGQGPEFLTYFQNEAQLEKSRLLSDRFSAERPKGSFSTLEIQRTEQGDSAMYLCASSPTGQETQYFGPGTRLLVL.

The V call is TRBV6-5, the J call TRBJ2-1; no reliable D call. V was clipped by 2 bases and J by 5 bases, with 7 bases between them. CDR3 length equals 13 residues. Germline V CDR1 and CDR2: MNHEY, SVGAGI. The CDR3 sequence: CASSYVGDNEQFF. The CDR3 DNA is TGTGCCAGCAGTTACGTGGGTGACAATGAGCAGTTCTTC.

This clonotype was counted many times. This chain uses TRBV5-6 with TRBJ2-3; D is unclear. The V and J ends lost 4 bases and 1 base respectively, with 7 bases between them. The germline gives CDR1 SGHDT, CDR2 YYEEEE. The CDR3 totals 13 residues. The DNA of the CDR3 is TGTGCCAGCAGCCCCCTGGGCACAGATACGCAGTATTTT. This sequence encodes CASSPLGTDTQYF. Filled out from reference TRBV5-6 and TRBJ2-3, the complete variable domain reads DAGVTQSPTHLIKTRGQQVTLRCSPKSGHDTVSWYQQALGQGPQFIFQYYEEEERQRGNFPDRFSGHQFPNYSSELNVNALLLGDSALYLCASSPLGTDTQYFGPGTRLTVL.

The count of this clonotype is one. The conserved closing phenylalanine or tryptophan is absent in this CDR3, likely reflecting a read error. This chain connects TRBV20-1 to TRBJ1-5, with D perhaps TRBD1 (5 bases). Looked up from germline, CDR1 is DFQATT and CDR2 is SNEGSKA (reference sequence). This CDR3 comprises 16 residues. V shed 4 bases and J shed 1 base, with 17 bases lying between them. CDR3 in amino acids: CSAKGWPYMSNQPQHL. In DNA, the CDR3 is TGCAGTGCTAAGGGGTGGCCCTATATGAGCAATCAGCCCCAGCATCTT.

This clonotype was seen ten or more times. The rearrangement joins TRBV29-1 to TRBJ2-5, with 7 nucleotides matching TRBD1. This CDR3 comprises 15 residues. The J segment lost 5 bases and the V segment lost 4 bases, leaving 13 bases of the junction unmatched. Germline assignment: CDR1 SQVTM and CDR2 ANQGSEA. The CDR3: CSVGGARGTWETQYF. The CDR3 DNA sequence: TGCAGCGTTGGGGGTGCCAGGGGGACCTGGGAGACCCAGTACTTC.

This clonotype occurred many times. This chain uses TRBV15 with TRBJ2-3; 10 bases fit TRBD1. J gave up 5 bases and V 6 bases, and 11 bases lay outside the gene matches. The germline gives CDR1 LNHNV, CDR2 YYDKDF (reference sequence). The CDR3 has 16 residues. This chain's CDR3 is CATRRTGQGIGDTQYF. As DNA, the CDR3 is TGTGCCACCAGAAGAACGGGACAGGGGATAGGAGATACGCAGTATTTT. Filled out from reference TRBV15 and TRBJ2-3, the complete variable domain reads DAMVIQNPRYQVTQFGKPVTLSCSQTLNHNVMYWYQQKSSQAPKLLFHYYDKDFNNEADTPDNFQSRRPNTSFCFLDIRSPGLGDTAMYLCATRRTGQGIGDTQYFGPGTRLTVL.

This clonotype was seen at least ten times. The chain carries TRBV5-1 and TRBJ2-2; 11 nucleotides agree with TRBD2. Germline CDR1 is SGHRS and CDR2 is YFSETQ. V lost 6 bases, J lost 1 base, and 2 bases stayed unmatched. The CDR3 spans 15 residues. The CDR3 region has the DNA TGCGCCAGCACGGGGACTAGCGGGAACACCGGGGAGCTGTTTTTT. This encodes CASTGTSGNTGELFF.

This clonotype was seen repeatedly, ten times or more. The CDR3 sequence is CASSPGLAGLRETQYF. Written as DNA, the CDR3 is TGTGCCAGCAGCCCAGGACTAGCGGGCCTTCGCGAGACCCAGTACTTC. The chain employs TRBV7-2 and TRBJ2-5; 11 bases match TRBD2. With 5 bases clipped from V and 5 bases from J, the junction kept 10 bases outside the gene matches. This CDR3 spans 16 amino acids. Looked up from germline, CDR1 is SGHTA and CDR2 is FQGNSA. The complete variable domain, with remaining parts taken from reference TRBV7-2 and TRBJ2-5, reads GAGVSQSPSNKVTEKGKDVELRCDPISGHTALYWYRQSLGQGLEFLIYFQGNSAPDKSGLPSDRFSAERTGGSVSTLTIQRTQQEDSAVYLCASSPGLAGLRETQYFGPGTRLLVL.

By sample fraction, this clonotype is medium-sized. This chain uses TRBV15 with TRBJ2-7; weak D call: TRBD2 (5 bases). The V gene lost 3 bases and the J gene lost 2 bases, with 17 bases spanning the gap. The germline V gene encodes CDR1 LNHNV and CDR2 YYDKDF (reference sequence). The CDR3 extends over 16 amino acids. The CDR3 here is CATSSDYPTTAYEQYF. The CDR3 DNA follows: TGTGCCACCAGCAGTGACTACCCCACGACGGCCTACGAGCAGTACTTC.

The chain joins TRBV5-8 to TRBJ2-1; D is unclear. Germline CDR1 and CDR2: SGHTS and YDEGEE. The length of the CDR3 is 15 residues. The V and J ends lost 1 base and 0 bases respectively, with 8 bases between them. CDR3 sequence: CASSLMESSYNEQFF. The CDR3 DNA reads TGTGCCAGCAGCTTGATGGAGAGCTCCTACAATGAGCAGTTCTTC.

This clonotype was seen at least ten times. The CDR3 region is CASGQATGEQYF. The CDR3 DNA is TGCGCCAGCGGTCAGGCCACAGGCGAGCAGTACTTC. This rearrangement joins TRBV4-1 to TRBJ2-7; tentatively, D is TRBD1 (5 bases). Germline-derived CDR1 and CDR2 are MGHRA and YSYEKL. V was shortened by 8 bases and J by 6 bases, with 14 bases between the two germline ends. This CDR3 has 12 amino acids.

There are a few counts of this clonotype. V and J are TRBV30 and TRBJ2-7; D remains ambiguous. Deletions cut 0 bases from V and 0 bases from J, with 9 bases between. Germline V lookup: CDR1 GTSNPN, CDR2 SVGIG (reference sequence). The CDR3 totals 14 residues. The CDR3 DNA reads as TGTGCCTGGAGTGTAGACGGATTCTCCTACGAGCAGTACTTC. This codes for CAWSVDGFSYEQYF.

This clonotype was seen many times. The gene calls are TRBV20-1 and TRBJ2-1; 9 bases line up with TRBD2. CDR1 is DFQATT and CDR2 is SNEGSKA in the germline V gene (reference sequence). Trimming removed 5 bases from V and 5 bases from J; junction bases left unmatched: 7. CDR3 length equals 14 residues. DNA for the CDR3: TGCAGTGCTCCTAGCGGGAACCGCCACAATGAGCAGTTCTTC. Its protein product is CSAPSGNRHNEQFF.

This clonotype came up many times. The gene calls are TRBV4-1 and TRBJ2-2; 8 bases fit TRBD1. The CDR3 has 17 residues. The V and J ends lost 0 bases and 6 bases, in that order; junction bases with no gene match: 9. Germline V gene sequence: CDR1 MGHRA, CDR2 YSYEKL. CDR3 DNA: TGCGCCAGCAGCCAAGATCCAGGACAGGGAATCTCCGGGGAGCTGTTTTTT. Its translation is CASSQDPGQGISGELFF.

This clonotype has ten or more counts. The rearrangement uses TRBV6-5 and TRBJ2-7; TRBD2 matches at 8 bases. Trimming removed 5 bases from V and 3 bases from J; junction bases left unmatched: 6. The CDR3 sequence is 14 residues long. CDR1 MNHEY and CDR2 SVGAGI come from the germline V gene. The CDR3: CASSPSGSGYEQYF. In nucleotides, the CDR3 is TGTGCCAGCAGTCCAAGCGGGAGCGGCTACGAGCAGTACTTC.

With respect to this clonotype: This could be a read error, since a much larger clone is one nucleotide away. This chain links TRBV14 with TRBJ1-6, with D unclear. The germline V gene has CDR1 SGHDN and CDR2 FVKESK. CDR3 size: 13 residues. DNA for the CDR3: TGTGCCAGCATCCAAGAAGCCAATTCACCCCTCCACTTT. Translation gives CASIQEANSPLHF.

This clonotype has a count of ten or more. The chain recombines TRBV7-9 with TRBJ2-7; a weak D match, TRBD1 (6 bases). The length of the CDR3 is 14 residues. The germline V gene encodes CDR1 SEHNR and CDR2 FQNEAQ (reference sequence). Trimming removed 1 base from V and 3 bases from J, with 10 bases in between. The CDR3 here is CASSLGVRGYEQYF. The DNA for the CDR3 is TGTGCCAGCAGCTTAGGGGTCAGGGGCTACGAGCAGTACTTC.

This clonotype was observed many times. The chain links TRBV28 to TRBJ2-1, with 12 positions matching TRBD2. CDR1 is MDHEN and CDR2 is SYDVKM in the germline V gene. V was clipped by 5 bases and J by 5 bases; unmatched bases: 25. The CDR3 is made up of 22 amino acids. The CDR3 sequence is CASSHLAGGRELLLVGNNEQFF. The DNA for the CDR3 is TGTGCCAGCAGTCACCTAGCGGGAGGGAGGGAACTACTACTGGTGGGGAACAATGAGCAGTTCTTC.

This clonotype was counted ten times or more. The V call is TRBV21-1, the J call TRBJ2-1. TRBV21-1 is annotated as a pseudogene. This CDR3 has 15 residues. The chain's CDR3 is CASSNGKKHNGEQFF. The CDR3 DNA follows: TGTGCCAGCAGCAATGGGAAAAAGCACAACGGTGAGCAGTTCTTC.